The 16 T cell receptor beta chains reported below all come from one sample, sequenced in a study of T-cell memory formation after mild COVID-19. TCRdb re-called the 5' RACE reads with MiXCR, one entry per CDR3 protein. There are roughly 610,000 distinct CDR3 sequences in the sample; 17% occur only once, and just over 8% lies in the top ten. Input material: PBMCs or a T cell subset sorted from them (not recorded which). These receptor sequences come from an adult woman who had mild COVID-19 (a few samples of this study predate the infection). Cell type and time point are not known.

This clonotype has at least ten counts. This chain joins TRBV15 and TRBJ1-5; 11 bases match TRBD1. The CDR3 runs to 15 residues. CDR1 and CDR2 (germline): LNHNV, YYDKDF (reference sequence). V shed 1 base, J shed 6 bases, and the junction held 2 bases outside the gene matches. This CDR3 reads CATSRGDRGIQPQHF. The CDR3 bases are TGTGCCACCAGCAGAGGGGACAGGGGGATTCAGCCCCAGCATTTT.

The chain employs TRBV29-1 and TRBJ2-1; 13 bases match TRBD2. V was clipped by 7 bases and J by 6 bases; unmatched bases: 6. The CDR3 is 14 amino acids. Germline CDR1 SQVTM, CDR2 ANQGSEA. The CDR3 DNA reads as TGCAGCGCCGGAAGACTAGCGGGAGGCAATGAGCAGTTCTTC. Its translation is CSAGRLAGGNEQFF.

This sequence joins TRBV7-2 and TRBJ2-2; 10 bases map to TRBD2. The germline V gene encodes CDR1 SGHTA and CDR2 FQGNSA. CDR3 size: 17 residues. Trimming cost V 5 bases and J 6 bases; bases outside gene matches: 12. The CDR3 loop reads CASSLRQREGVPGELFF. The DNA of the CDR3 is TGTGCCAGCAGCCTCAGACAGCGGGAGGGCGTCCCCGGGGAGCTGTTTTTT.

CDR3 DNA sequence: TGTGCCAGTGATGACCGGGACTCACCTAGGCATGGCTACACCTTC. Translated: CASDDRDSPRHGYTF. V gene TRBV19 combines with J gene TRBJ1-2; the D gene is possibly TRBD1 (5 bases). The CDR3 runs 15 residues. Per the germline V gene, CDR1 is LNHDA and CDR2 is SQIVND (reference sequence). The germline V and J ends were trimmed by 8 bases and 6 bases, with 22 bases remaining between them.

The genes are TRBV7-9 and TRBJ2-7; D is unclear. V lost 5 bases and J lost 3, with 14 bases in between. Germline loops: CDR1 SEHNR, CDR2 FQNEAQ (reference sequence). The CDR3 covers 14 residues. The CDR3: CASSPSGNNYEQYF. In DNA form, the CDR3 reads TGTGCCAGCAGCCCGTCGGGCAACAACTACGAGCAGTACTTC.

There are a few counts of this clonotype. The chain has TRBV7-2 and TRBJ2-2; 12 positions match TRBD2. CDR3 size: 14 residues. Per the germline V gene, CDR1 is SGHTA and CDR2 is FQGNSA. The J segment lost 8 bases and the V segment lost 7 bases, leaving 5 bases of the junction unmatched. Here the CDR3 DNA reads TGTGCCAGCACAGGACTAGCGGGGACGGGGGAGCTGTTTTTT. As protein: CASTGLAGTGELFF.

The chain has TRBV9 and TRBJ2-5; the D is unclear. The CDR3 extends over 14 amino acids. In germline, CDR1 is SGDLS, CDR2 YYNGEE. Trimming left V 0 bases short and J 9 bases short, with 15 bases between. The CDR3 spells CASSVDSTNTAQYF. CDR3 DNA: TGTGCCAGCAGCGTAGATAGCACGAACACGGCCCAGTACTTC. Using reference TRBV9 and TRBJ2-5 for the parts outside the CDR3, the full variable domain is DSGVTQTPKHLITATGQRVTLRCSPRSGDLSVYWYQQSLDQGLQFLIQYYNGEERAKGNILERFSAQQFPDLHSELNLSSLELGDSALYFCASSVDSTNTAQYFGPGTRLLVL.

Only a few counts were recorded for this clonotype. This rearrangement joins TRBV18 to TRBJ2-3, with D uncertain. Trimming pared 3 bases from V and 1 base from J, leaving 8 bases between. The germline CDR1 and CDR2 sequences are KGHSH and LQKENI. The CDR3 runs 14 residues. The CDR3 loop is CASSPGFGTDTQYF. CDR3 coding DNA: TGTGCCAGCTCACCCGGTTTCGGCACAGATACGCAGTATTTT.

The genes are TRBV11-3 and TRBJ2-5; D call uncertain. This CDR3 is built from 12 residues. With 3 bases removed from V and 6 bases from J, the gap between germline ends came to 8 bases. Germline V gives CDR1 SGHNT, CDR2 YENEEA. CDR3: CASSFVRQTQYF. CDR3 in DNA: TGTGCCAGCAGCTTTGTTCGACAGACCCAGTACTTC.

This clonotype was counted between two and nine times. In DNA form, the CDR3 reads TGTGCCAGCAGCTTGTCGGGACTAGCGGCCTCCTACGAGCAGTACTTC. Amino acids: CASSLSGLAASYEQYF. The chain recombines TRBV11-2 with TRBJ2-7, with TRBD2 identical over 11 bases. The trim removed 3 bases at V and 0 bases at J, leaving 4 bases unmatched. The CDR3 runs 16 residues. CDR1 and CDR2 from the germline V gene are SGHAT and FQNNGV.

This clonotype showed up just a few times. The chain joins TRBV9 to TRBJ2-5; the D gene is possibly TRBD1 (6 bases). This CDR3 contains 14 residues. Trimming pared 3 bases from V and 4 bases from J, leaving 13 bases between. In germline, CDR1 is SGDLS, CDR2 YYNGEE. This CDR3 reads CASSASQGRETQYF. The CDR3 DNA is TGTGCCAGCAGCGCCTCACAGGGACGAGAGACCCAGTACTTC.

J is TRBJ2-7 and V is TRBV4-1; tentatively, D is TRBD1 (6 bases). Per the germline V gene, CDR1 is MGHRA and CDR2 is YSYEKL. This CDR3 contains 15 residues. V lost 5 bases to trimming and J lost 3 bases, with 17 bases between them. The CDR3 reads CASSSAGVRGYEQYF. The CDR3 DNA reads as TGCGCCAGCAGCAGCGCAGGGGTGAGAGGCTACGAGCAGTACTTC.

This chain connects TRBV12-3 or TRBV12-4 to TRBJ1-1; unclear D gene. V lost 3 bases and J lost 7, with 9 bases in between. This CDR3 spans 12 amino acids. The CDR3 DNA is TGTGCCAGCAGTTTTAAACAAGTTGAAGCTTTCTTT. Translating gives CASSFKQVEAFF.

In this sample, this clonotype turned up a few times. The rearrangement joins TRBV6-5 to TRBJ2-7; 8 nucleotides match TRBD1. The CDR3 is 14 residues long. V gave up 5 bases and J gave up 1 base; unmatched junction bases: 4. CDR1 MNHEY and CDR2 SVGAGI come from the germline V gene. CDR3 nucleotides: TGTGCCAGCAGTAACGGACAGGGTTCCTACGAGCAGTACTTC. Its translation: CASSNGQGSYEQYF.

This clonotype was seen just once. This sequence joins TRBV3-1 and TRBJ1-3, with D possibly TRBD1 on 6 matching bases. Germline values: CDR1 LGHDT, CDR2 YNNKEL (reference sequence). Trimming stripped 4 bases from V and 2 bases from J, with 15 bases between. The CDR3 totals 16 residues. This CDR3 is CASSRLIGGAGNTIYF. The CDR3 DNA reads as TGTGCCAGCAGCCGCCTTATAGGGGGTGCTGGAAACACCATATATTTT.

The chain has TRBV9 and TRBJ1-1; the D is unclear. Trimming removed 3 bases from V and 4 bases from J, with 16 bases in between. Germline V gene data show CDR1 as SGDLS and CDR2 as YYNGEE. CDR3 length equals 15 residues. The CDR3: CASSAPDAPSTEAFF. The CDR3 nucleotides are TGTGCCAGCAGCGCCCCAGATGCCCCGAGCACTGAAGCTTTCTTT.